These 10 T cell receptor beta chains share one sample of origin, sequenced in a study of T cell responses to AZD1222 COVID-19 vaccine. The protocol was immunoSEQ multiplex PCR, while the TCRdb copy is restricted to in-frame clones and leaves out a portion. Of more than 150,000 clones in the sample, 87% are singletons; the top ten hold about 3%. Sequencing was performed on peripheral blood, taken on day 0 of MenACWY control vaccination. All receptors derive from an adult in good health.

The chain has TRBV27 and TRBJ1-5; D not resolved. Between the trimmed V and J ends, which lost 3 bases and 0 bases, there was a span of 15 bases. Per germline, CDR1 MNHEY and CDR2 SMNVEV (reference sequence). The CDR3 length is 17 residues. The CDR3 DNA sequence: TGTGCCAGCAGTTTTTATTACCCAGGATATAGCAATCAGCCCCAGCATTTT. Translated: CASSFYYPGYSNQPQHF.

The chain couples TRBV7-9 to TRBJ1-2; possible D gene TRBD1, 6 bases. Per germline, CDR1 SEHNR and CDR2 FQNEAQ (reference sequence). The CDR3 loop spans 15 amino acids. Trimming shortened V by 4 bases and J by 1 base, and 13 bases separated the two germline ends. CDR3 amino acids: CASSSSRGFNYGYTF. CDR3 nucleotide sequence: TGTGCCAGCAGCTCCAGCAGGGGATTTAACTATGGCTACACCTTC.

The V and J genes are TRBV7-6 and TRBJ2-1; TRBD2 is a possible D gene (6 bases). This CDR3 region has 16 residues. CDR1 SGHVS and CDR2 FNYEAQ come from the germline V gene. Trimming took 0 bases from V and 0 from J, leaving 9 bases between them. The CDR3 is CASSLAAGNSYNEQFF. Here the CDR3 DNA reads TGTGCCAGCAGCTTAGCGGCGGGGAACTCCTACAATGAGCAGTTCTTC.

The chain uses TRBV11-1 and TRBJ2-3, with D possibly matching TRBD1 (6 bases). This CDR3 is built from 13 residues. The germline V and J ends were trimmed by 5 bases and 7 bases, with 13 bases remaining between them. Germline loops: CDR1 SGHAT, CDR2 FQDESV (reference sequence). The DNA for the CDR3 is TGTGCCAGCAGCCTTGGGGGCCAGTATACGCAGTATTTT. It specifies CASSLGGQYTQYF.

The CDR3 region has the DNA TGTGCCATCAGTGAGTCCGTGCGGAGCAATCAGCCCCAGCATTTT. It specifies CAISESVRSNQPQHF. V gene TRBV10-3 combines with J gene TRBJ1-5; D gene uncertain. Trimming removed 0 bases from V and 1 base from J, with 7 bases in between. From germline, CDR1 is ENHRY and CDR2 SYGVKD. CDR3 length equals 15 residues.

CDR3: CASSFDSPRGGELFF. The DNA for the CDR3 is TGTGCCAGCAGTTTTGACTCCCCCCGGGGCGGGGAGCTGTTTTTT. The genes are TRBV27 and TRBJ2-2, with TRBD2 as a possible D gene (5 bases). Germline V CDR1 and CDR2: MNHEY, SMNVEV (reference sequence). The CDR3 contains 15 residues. The V end lost 3 bases, the J end lost 7 bases, and 15 bases lay between the germline ends.

This chain joins TRBV7-9 and TRBJ1-3, with TRBD1 as a possible D gene (5 bases). This CDR3 spans 14 amino acids. V lost 5 bases, J lost 6 bases, and 14 bases lay in between. Looked up from germline, CDR1 is SEHNR and CDR2 is FQNEAQ (reference sequence). DNA for the CDR3: TGTGCCAGCAGCGTACTACAGGTTGAAAACACCATATATTTT. The encoded protein is CASSVLQVENTIYF.

The J gene is TRBJ2-7, the V gene TRBV3-1 (or the pseudogene TRBV3-2); D remains ambiguous. CDR3 length equals 11 residues. In germline, CDR1 is LGHDT, CDR2 YNNKEL (reference sequence). The ends were cut back, 5 bases at V and 3 bases at J, with 5 bases in the middle. CDR3 loop: CASSGDYEQYF. CDR3 DNA sequence: TGTGCCAGCAGCGGCGACTACGAGCAGTACTTC.

This clone was counted between two and nine times. This rearrangement joins TRBV19 to TRBJ1-5, with D maybe TRBD1 (6 bases). Per germline, CDR1 LNHDA and CDR2 SQIVND (reference sequence). The CDR3 has 14 amino acids. The ends were cut back, 6 bases at V and 3 bases at J, with 12 bases in the middle. CDR3 DNA: TGTGCCAGTAGCGACCAGGGGTACAATCAGCCCCAGCATTTT. It encodes CASSDQGYNQPQHF.

The rearrangement joins TRBV19 to TRBJ2-3; 8 bases map to TRBD1. The CDR3 has 14 amino acids. Germline V gives CDR1 LNHDA, CDR2 SQIVND (reference sequence). V was clipped by 5 bases and J by 6 bases; unmatched bases: 7. CDR3 sequence: CASSSTGVDDTQYF. Written as DNA, the CDR3 is TGTGCCAGTAGTTCGACAGGGGTGGATGATACGCAGTATTTT.